The entry below gives a single T cell receptor (beta chain) sequence along with its context. The data derive from a study of T cell responses to AZD1222 COVID-19 vaccine. V was cut by 1 base and J by 3 bases, with 8 bases left in between. Germline CDR1 and CDR2: SGHRS and YFSETQ. This CDR3 region has 13 residues. The protocol was immunoSEQ multiplex PCR, while the TCRdb copy is restricted to in-frame clones and leaves out a portion. The sample shows about 140,000 clones, roughly 88% of them seen only once. This chain links TRBV5-1 with TRBJ2-7; D remains ambiguous. Here the sequenced sample was peripheral blood, taken on day 0 of AZD1222 vaccination. The TCR comes from an adult in good health. CDR3 sequence (DNA): TGCGCCAGCAGCTTGTCAGGTAACTACGAGCAGTACTTC. Translated: CASSLSGNYEQYF.